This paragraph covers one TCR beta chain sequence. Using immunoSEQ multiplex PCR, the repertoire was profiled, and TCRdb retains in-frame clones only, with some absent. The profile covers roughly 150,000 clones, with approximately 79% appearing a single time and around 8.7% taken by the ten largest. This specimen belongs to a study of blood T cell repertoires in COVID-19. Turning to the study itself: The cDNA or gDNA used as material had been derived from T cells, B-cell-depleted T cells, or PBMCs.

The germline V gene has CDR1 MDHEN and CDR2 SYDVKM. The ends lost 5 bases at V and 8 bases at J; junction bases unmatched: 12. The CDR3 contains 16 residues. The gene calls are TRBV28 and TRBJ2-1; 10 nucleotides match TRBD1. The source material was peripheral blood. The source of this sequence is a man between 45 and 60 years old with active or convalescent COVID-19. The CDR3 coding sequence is TGTGCCAGCAGTCCTAACCGGGGACAGGGGTACGATGAGCAGTTCTTC. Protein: CASSPNRGQGYDEQFF. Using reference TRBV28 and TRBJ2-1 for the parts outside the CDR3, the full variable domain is DVKVTQSSRYLVKRTGEKVFLECVQDMDHENMFWYRQDPGLGLRLIYFSYDVKMKEKGDIPEGYSVSREKKERFSLILESASTNQTSMYLCASSPNRGQGYDEQFFGPGTRLTVL.